These 7 T cell receptor beta chains were all obtained from the same sample, sequenced in a study of T cell responses to AZD1222 COVID-19 vaccine. The protocol was immunoSEQ multiplex PCR, while the TCRdb copy is restricted to in-frame clones and leaves out a portion. The top ten clones hold 5.8% of a sample with about 86,000 clones, roughly 90% of them seen once. The sequences come from peripheral blood, collected on day 0 of AZD1222 vaccination. Source of these receptors: an adult in good health.

V and J are TRBV29-1 and TRBJ2-7; D unclear. Deletions cut 4 bases from V and 3 bases from J, with 10 bases between. The CDR3 consists of 12 residues. Germline CDR1 is SQVTM and CDR2 is ANQGSEA. For the CDR3, the DNA is TGCAGCGTTGCCACAGATCGCTACGAGCAGTACTTC. Its translation is CSVATDRYEQYF.

The genes are TRBV3-1 (or the pseudogene TRBV3-2) and TRBJ1-2; TRBD1 matches at 7 bases. The V gene's germline CDR1 is LGHDT and CDR2 YNNKEL (reference sequence). The junction had 21 bases not matched to a gene; V was cut back by 3 bases and J by 8 bases. The CDR3 extends over 18 amino acids. This CDR3 is CASSQARGTELPGKGYTF. The CDR3 region has the DNA TGTGCCAGCAGCCAGGCCAGGGGGACAGAGCTCCCCGGAAAGGGCTACACCTTC.

In DNA form, the CDR3 reads TGTGCCAGAGGGGCTAGCGGGAGCACAGATACGCAGTATTTT. The encoded protein is CARGASGSTDTQYF. The chain has TRBV2 and TRBJ2-3; 8 nucleotides match TRBD2. Germline CDR1 SNHLY, CDR2 FYNNEI. The CDR3 covers 14 residues. V lost 9 bases to trimming and J lost 0 bases; unmatched junction nucleotides: 5.

V and J are TRBV15 and TRBJ1-2; no clear D. The length of the CDR3 is 11 residues. Trimming stripped 3 bases from V and 8 bases from J, with 7 bases between. The germline V gene encodes CDR1 LNHNV and CDR2 YYDKDF (reference sequence). The CDR3 nucleotides read TGTGCCACCAGCAGGGGTGGAGGCTACACCTTC. Translation gives CATSRGGGYTF.

This chain joins TRBV5-1 and TRBJ1-4, with 8 bases aligning to TRBD1. J lost 8 bases, V lost 4 bases, and 10 bases had no gene match. The germline V gene has CDR1 SGHRS and CDR2 YFSETQ. This CDR3 contains 15 residues. The CDR3 DNA reads as TGCGCCAGCAGCCTCTCAGGGGGCGCCGAGGAAAAACTGTTTTTT. Its translation: CASSLSGGAEEKLFF.

The chain uses TRBV28 and TRBJ2-7; tentatively, D is TRBD2 (6 bases). Trimming pared 5 bases from V and 2 bases from J, leaving 16 bases between. The CDR3 spans 15 residues. Germline CDR1 MDHEN, CDR2 SYDVKM. The CDR3 loop is CASSPGGGAAYEQYF. The CDR3 DNA follows: TGTGCCAGCAGTCCCGGTGGAGGGGCGGCCTACGAGCAGTACTTC.

This clone was counted only a few times. The chain couples TRBV6-1 to TRBJ2-7; 8 nucleotides agree with TRBD1. Germline CDR1 and CDR2: MNHNS and SASEGT. V shed 0 bases, J shed 4 bases, and the junction held 5 bases outside the gene matches. The CDR3 covers 15 residues. The CDR3 nucleotides read TGTGCCAGCAGTGAAGCGAGGACAGGGTTGTACGAGCAGTACTTC. It yields the protein CASSEARTGLYEQYF.